The 27 T cell receptor beta chains below were found in one sample sequenced in a study of blood T cells in healthy people across ages. Together with a sample-barcoded 5' primer, a J-beta primer mix was included in a second PCR lasting roughly 6 to 12 cycles. Via MiXCR, TCRdb re-called the 5' RACE reads, giving one row per CDR3 protein. The sample yields about 1.1 million distinct CDR3 sequences, less than 45% seen once. The source material was blood. All receptors derive from a man between 18 and 29 years old in good health.

The chain is built from TRBV20-1 and TRBJ1-6; D gene unclear. V dropped 1 base and J dropped 0 bases, with 7 bases sitting between them. CDR1 is DFQATT and CDR2 is SNEGSKA in the germline V gene (reference sequence). The CDR3 is made up of 15 amino acids. The DNA for the CDR3 is TGCAGTGCTAGAGCCGGGAGCTCCTATAATTCACCCCTCCACTTT. The encoded protein is CSARAGSSYNSPLHF.

V and J are TRBV7-2 and TRBJ2-3; TRBD2 is a possible D gene (5 bases). The ends were cut back, 5 bases at V and 0 bases at J, with 18 bases in the middle. The V gene's germline CDR1 is SGHTA and CDR2 FQGNSA. This CDR3 has 17 residues. The CDR3 here is CASSPRFGSVSTDTQYF. CDR3 bases: TGTGCCAGCAGCCCCCGCTTTGGTAGCGTCAGCACAGATACGCAGTATTTT.

The gene calls are TRBV27 and TRBJ1-1, with D maybe TRBD1 (6 bases). V was clipped by 8 bases and J by 2 bases, with 12 bases between them. CDR1 and CDR2 from the germline V gene are MNHEY and SMNVEV (reference sequence). The CDR3 has 13 residues. CDR3 nucleotide sequence: TGTGCCAGCCGGACAGCCGCAAACACTGAAGCTTTCTTT. Amino acid sequence: CASRTAANTEAFF.

The sample holds a few counts of this clonotype. This sequence joins TRBV6-2 or TRBV6-3 and TRBJ2-3; D perhaps matches TRBD2 (7 bases). From germline, CDR1 is MNHEY and CDR2 SVGEGT. This CDR3 contains 17 residues. The V and J ends lost 2 bases and 0 bases respectively, with 15 bases between them. CDR3 coding DNA: TGTGCCAGCAGTTACCCCTTAGGGGGGGTCAGCACAGATACGCAGTATTTT. It yields the protein CASSYPLGGVSTDTQYF.

The chain carries TRBV4-3 and TRBJ2-1; 13 nucleotides line up with TRBD2. The last part of the DNA fits TRBJ2-7 better; the J call may be wrong. CDR1 is LGHNA, CDR2 YSLEER, per germline. The CDR3 sequence is 19 residues long. CDR3 protein: CASSDILTSGGSSYNEQYF. The CDR3 DNA reads as TGCGCCAGCTCGGACATCTTGACTAGCGGGGGGAGCTCCTACAATGAGCAGTACTTC.

This clonotype turned up a few times. The chain carries TRBV3-1 and TRBJ1-1; 7 nucleotides line up with TRBD1. This CDR3 has 15 amino acids. Germline V gene sequence: CDR1 LGHDT, CDR2 YNNKEL (reference sequence). V dropped 4 bases and J dropped 2; count of bases not matched to a gene: 7. CDR3 in DNA: TGTGCCAGCAGCCTATCCGGGACAGCCAACACTGAAGCTTTCTTT. Translation: CASSLSGTANTEAFF.

This clonotype occurred a few times. The chain is built from TRBV20-1 and TRBJ2-1, with 11 positions matching TRBD2. The CDR3 spans 15 residues. V lost 0 bases, J lost 6 bases, and 4 bases stayed unmatched. Germline lookup yields CDR1 DFQATT and CDR2 SNEGSKA (reference sequence). The CDR3 DNA reads TGCAGTGCTAGAGATGTAGCGGGGGGGGGCAATGAGCAGTTCTTC. Amino acids: CSARDVAGGGNEQFF.

This clonotype has just one count. The V call is TRBV6-2 or TRBV6-3, the J call TRBJ2-1; 8 bases match TRBD1. The J segment lost 14 bases and the V segment lost 0 bases, leaving 21 bases of the junction unmatched. Germline loops: CDR1 MNHEY, CDR2 SVGEGT. The CDR3 extends over 18 amino acids. CDR3 amino acids: CASSYSTRRDRRSWEEFF. Written as DNA, the CDR3 is TGTGCCAGCAGTTACTCGACTCGCCGGGACAGGAGGTCGTGGGAGGAGTTCTTC.

The V call is TRBV4-3, the J call TRBJ1-1, with a weak D call TRBD1 (5 bases). The CDR3 covers 15 residues. Germline V CDR1 and CDR2: LGHNA, YSLEER. Deletions cut 0 bases from V and 5 bases from J, with 13 bases between. CDR3 nucleotides: TGCGCCAGCAGCCAAGATGCGGGGGGAAGGACTGAAGCTTTCTTT. This gives the protein CASSQDAGGRTEAFF.

The chain is built from TRBV9 and TRBJ2-1; 11 nucleotides align to TRBD1. The germline CDR1 and CDR2 sequences are SGDLS and YYNGEE. The CDR3 is made up of 14 amino acids. J lost 5 bases, V lost 3 bases, and 1 base had no gene match. CDR3 in amino acids: CASSGTGGHNEQFF. The CDR3 DNA follows: TGTGCCAGCAGCGGGACAGGGGGCCACAATGAGCAGTTCTTC.

The chain recombines TRBV7-2 with TRBJ1-2; D possibly corresponds to TRBD1 (6 bases). The CDR3 contains 15 residues. V lost 5 bases and J lost 4, with 17 bases in between. Germline loops: CDR1 SGHTA, CDR2 FQGNSA. CDR3: CASSPGTLEIYGYTF. DNA for the CDR3: TGTGCCAGCAGCCCAGGGACATTGGAAATCTATGGCTACACCTTC.

The chain has TRBV12-5 and TRBJ2-5, with 12 positions matching TRBD2. The J call may be faulty, since TRBJ2-7 better matches the DNA end. Germline V CDR1 and CDR2: LGHNT, FRNRAP. This CDR3 contains 15 residues. CDR3 nucleotide sequence: TGTGCTAGTGGTTCGACGACTAGCGGGGGTTTCGAGCAGTACTTC. It translates to CASGSTTSGGFEQYF.

The CDR3 coding sequence is TGCAGCGTTGAAGCAGGGGGTCGGTCTTATGAGCAGTTCTTC. It is translated as CSVEAGGRSYEQFF. The chain is built from TRBV29-1 and TRBJ2-1; 7 nucleotides match TRBD1. The CDR3 extends over 14 amino acids. In germline, CDR1 is SQVTM, CDR2 ANQGSEA. Germline trimming cut 1 base from V and 8 bases from J; bases unmatched to any gene: 8.

This clonotype was found once. This may arise from a read error, as a much more abundant clone is one base away. The chain links TRBV20-1 to TRBJ1-2; no firm D call. CDR1 and CDR2 (germline): DFQATT, SNEGSKA (reference sequence). The CDR3 is 12 residues long. The V end lost 2 bases, the J end lost 2 bases, and 6 bases lay between the germline ends. The CDR3 loop is CSARTENYGYTF. The CDR3 region has the DNA TGCAGTGCTAGAACCGAGAACTATGGCTACACCTTC.

This CDR3 is CASSFREGGYTF. The CDR3 DNA reads TGTGCCAGCAGCTTCAGGGAGGGTGGCTACACCTTC. The J gene is TRBJ1-2, the V gene TRBV7-2; D is possibly TRBD1 (5 bases). The CDR3 runs to 12 residues. CDR1 is SGHTA and CDR2 is FQGNSA in the germline V gene. Between the trimmed V and J ends, which lost 3 bases and 7 bases, there was a span of 9 bases.

This clonotype was observed a few times. V gene TRBV20-1 combines with J gene TRBJ2-3; TRBD2 matches at 12 bases. This CDR3 region has 17 residues. Germline-derived CDR1 and CDR2 are DFQATT and SNEGSKA (reference sequence). Losses at the gene ends were 6 bases for V and 6 bases for J; bases not matched to a gene: 16. This chain's CDR3 is CSANTPSSGGAWDTQYF. The DNA of the CDR3 is TGCAGTGCAAATACCCCCTCTAGCGGGGGGGCCTGGGATACGCAGTATTTT.

The chain carries TRBV20-1 and TRBJ2-7; 9 bases match TRBD1. CDR1 and CDR2 from the germline V gene are DFQATT and SNEGSKA (reference sequence). V shed 1 base, J shed 1 base, and the junction held 5 bases outside the gene matches. There are 15 residues in the CDR3. The CDR3 DNA reads TGCAGTGCTAGAGCCGGGACAGGGAATTCCTACGAGCAGTACTTC. Its translation: CSARAGTGNSYEQYF.

This clonotype came up many times. This rearrangement joins TRBV6-4 to TRBJ2-3; D is unresolved. This CDR3 contains 10 residues. The germline CDR1 and CDR2 sequences are MRHNA and SNTAGT. Trimming stripped 9 bases from V and 6 bases from J, with 7 bases between. CDR3 sequence (DNA): TGTGCCAGTCTCCCGGATACGCAGTATTTT. Amino acids: CASLPDTQYF.

The V call is TRBV9, the J call TRBJ2-3; 8 bases fit TRBD2. The germline V gene has CDR1 SGDLS and CDR2 YYNGEE. V shed 3 bases, J shed 3 bases, and the junction held 9 bases outside the gene matches. The CDR3 consists of 16 residues. Here the CDR3 reads CASSAMSGGHTDTQYF. The CDR3 DNA reads as TGTGCCAGCAGCGCTATGAGCGGGGGTCATACAGATACGCAGTATTTT.

This chain uses TRBV9 with TRBJ1-1; the match to TRBD1 covers 9 bases. Unmatched junction bases numbered 4, after V lost 3 bases and J lost 1 base. The CDR3 sequence is 15 residues long. The germline V gene has CDR1 SGDLS and CDR2 YYNGEE. The CDR3 here is CASSAQGQGNTEAFF. CDR3 DNA: TGTGCCAGCAGCGCACAGGGACAGGGGAACACTGAAGCTTTCTTT.

The rearrangement uses TRBV5-1 and TRBJ1-1, with D perhaps TRBD1 (5 bases). The length of the CDR3 is 15 residues. V shed 1 base and J shed 0 bases, with 10 bases lying between them. From germline, CDR1 is SGHRS and CDR2 YFSETQ. The CDR3 here is CASSLITGVNTEAFF. As DNA, the CDR3 is TGCGCCAGCAGCTTGATCACGGGGGTGAACACTGAAGCTTTCTTT.

There are many counts of this clonotype. This rearrangement joins TRBV7-2 to TRBJ1-5; possible D gene TRBD1, 5 bases. Trimming cost V 0 bases and J 4 bases, with 10 bases left between them. Germline V gene data show CDR1 as SGHTA and CDR2 as FQGNSA. The CDR3 consists of 15 residues. CDR3 sequence (DNA): TGTGCCAGCAGCTTAGCCGGGACGGGTAATCAGCCCCAGCATTTT. It is translated as CASSLAGTGNQPQHF.

In its sample, this clonotype was seen a few times. This chain connects TRBV5-1 to TRBJ1-1; D perhaps matches TRBD1 (5 bases). Germline-derived CDR1 and CDR2 are SGHRS and YFSETQ. This CDR3 has 17 amino acids. Trimming pared 0 bases from V and 1 base from J, leaving 16 bases between. Here the CDR3 DNA reads TGCGCCAGCAGCTTGGGGGTTGGTCGGGGACCGAACACTGAAGCTTTCTTT. This gives the protein CASSLGVGRGPNTEAFF.

This clonotype was found a few times. J is TRBJ2-6 and V is TRBV12-3 or TRBV12-4; no reliable D call. V was pared by 6 bases and J by 2 bases, with 14 bases between. CDR3 length: 16 amino acids. CDR3: CASRGFMGPGANVLTF. CDR3 DNA sequence: TGTGCCAGCAGGGGATTCATGGGTCCTGGGGCCAACGTCCTGACTTTC.

This clonotype was counted once. The J gene is TRBJ1-1, the V gene TRBV29-1; D not resolved. Germline V CDR1 and CDR2: SQVTM, ANQGSEA. The CDR3 runs 12 residues. Between the trimmed V and J ends, which lost 4 bases and 4 bases, there was a span of 10 bases. CDR3 sequence (DNA): TGCAGCGTTGGTCCGGGCGGCACTGAAGCTTTCTTT. This gives the protein CSVGPGGTEAFF.

This clonotype appeared once. The V and J genes are TRBV7-9 and TRBJ2-7, with 9 bases that match TRBD1. The J call may be mistaken, given a closer DNA end match to TRBJ2-5. There are 16 residues in the CDR3. Germline V lookup: CDR1 SEHNR, CDR2 FQNEAQ (reference sequence). The CDR3 protein is CASSSNRRTGEETQYF. The CDR3 region has the DNA TGTGCCAGCAGCTCTAACCGTAGGACAGGGGAAGAGACCCAGTACTTC.

V is TRBV20-1 and J is TRBJ1-1; TRBD1 aligns across 7 bases. CDR3 length: 13 residues. J gave up 5 bases and V 4 bases, and 7 bases lay outside the gene matches. Germline V CDR1 and CDR2: DFQATT, SNEGSKA (reference sequence). CDR3 sequence reads: CSATTGQSTEAFF. Written as DNA, the CDR3 is TGCAGTGCTACGACAGGGCAGTCGACTGAAGCTTTCTTT.